A selection of T cell receptor beta chains follows, all from one sample in a study of identical twins. MiXCR, run by TCRdb on the 5' RACE reads, gives a single entry per CDR3 protein. The sample consists of about 810,000 distinct CDR3 sequences, 10% to 15% of them appearing once. The sample also formed part of further work on yellow fever vaccine responses in identical twins.

The sample comprised PBMCs. The receptors derive from a woman in her late teens or twenties in good health. Both conserved end residues are part of each CDR3. A D gene is named only where the DNA matches it firmly. The listing skips clone size in some rows; elsewhere it reads once, few, many or a size class.

DNA | CDR3 | J | D | V | size
TGTGCCACCAGTGACCGGGACGGGTACCAAGAGACCCAGTACTTC | CATSDRDGYQETQYF | TRBJ2-5 | . | TRBV24-1 | few
TGCGCCAGCAGCTTGGGAGGGACAGGGTCGCCTGAAGCTTTCTTT | CASSLGGTGSPEAFF | TRBJ1-1 | TRBD1 | TRBV5-1 | .
TGTGCCAGCAGCGAGAGGGGAGGGACGACAAGCAATCAGCCCCAGCATTTT | CASSERGGTTSNQPQHF | TRBJ1-5 | . | TRBV7-2 | few
TGTGCCAGCAGCTTAGGACGGATTACCGGGGAGCTGTTTTTT | CASSLGRITGELFF | TRBJ2-2 | . | TRBV11-2 | few
TGTGCCAGCAGCTTAGGAAGCGGGGAGCTGTTTTTT | CASSLGSGELFF | TRBJ2-2 | . | TRBV11-2 | many
TGCGCCAGCAGCATAACTTCACAGGGGGCGAGCGGTGAGCAGTTCTTC | CASSITSQGASGEQFF | TRBJ2-1 | TRBD1 | TRBV5-1 | many
TGTGCCAGCAGACGGGCCTCCTACAATGAGCAGTTCTTC | CASRRASYNEQFF | TRBJ2-1 | . | TRBV11-2 | few
TGTGCCAGCAGCTGCCAGCGGGAGGGCCGATACGAGCAGTACTTC | CASSCQREGRYEQYF | TRBJ2-7 | TRBD2 | TRBV27 | few
TGTGCCAGCACCTATGGAGTTTCCCAAGAGACCCAGTACTTC | CASTYGVSQETQYF | TRBJ2-5 | . | TRBV12-3/TRBV12-4 | few
TGTGCCAGCAGCTTAGAGGGACTAGCGGGCCCCTACGAGCAGTACTTC | CASSLEGLAGPYEQYF | TRBJ2-7 | TRBD2 | TRBV7-8 | .
TGTGCCAGCAGCTTAGTGGGGAGTCGGGTTTACAATGAGCAGTTCTTC | CASSLVGSRVYNEQFF | TRBJ2-1 | . | TRBV7-9 | .
TGCGCCAGCAGCTACAGACAGGGCGACTACGAGCAGTACTTC | CASSYRQGDYEQYF | TRBJ2-7 | TRBD1 | TRBV5-1 | many
TGCGCCAGCAGCCGAACCTCCGGGACCCTTCCCCACGAGCAGTACTTC | CASSRTSGTLPHEQYF | TRBJ2-7 | . | TRBV5-1 | many
TGTGCCAGCAGAAACCAAGTCACCGGGGAGCTGTTTTTT | CASRNQVTGELFF | TRBJ2-2 | . | TRBV12-3/TRBV12-4 | many
TGTGCCAGCAGCTTACTGGTCGAGGTGGCGGAGACCCAGTACTTC | CASSLLVEVAETQYF | TRBJ2-5 | . | TRBV11-2 | many
TGTGCCAGCAGTACCAGACTAGGGAGCTCCTACAATGAGCAGTTCTTC | CASSTRLGSSYNEQFF | TRBJ2-1 | . | TRBV27 | .
TGTGCCAGCAGTTACTCGAGGATGCTAGCGGGAGATACGCAGTATTTT | CASSYSRMLAGDTQYF | TRBJ2-3 | TRBD2 | TRBV6-5 | .
TGTGCCAGCAGCCATCGAGGGACTAGGCAAGAGACCCAGTACTTC | CASSHRGTRQETQYF | TRBJ2-5 | TRBD2 | TRBV3-1 | .
TGCAGTGCTAGTGAGCTAGCCAAAAACATTCAGTACTTC | CSASELAKNIQYF | TRBJ2-4 | . | TRBV20-1 | few
TGTGCCATCAGTGATGGGCAGATATTACAAGAGACCCAGTACTTC | CAISDGQILQETQYF | TRBJ2-5 | . | TRBV10-3 | few
TGCAGCGTCACAGGGGGATCCTACAATGAGCAGTTCTTC | CSVTGGSYNEQFF | TRBJ2-1 | TRBD1 | TRBV29-1 | many
TGTGCCAGCAGTTCCGGGACTAGCGGGAGGGCCTCCGATACGCAGTATTTT | CASSSGTSGRASDTQYF | TRBJ2-3 | TRBD2 | TRBV12-3/TRBV12-4 | many
TGTGCCAGCAAGGATGGGGCAGGCCCAGGATTAAATTCACCCCTCCACTTT | CASKDGAGPGLNSPLHF | TRBJ1-6 | . | TRBV2 | many
TGTGCCAGCAGTTTGCGGCACACAGGGGGAGACCAGCCCCAGCATTTT | CASSLRHTGGDQPQHF | TRBJ1-5 | TRBD1 | TRBV12-3/TRBV12-4 | .
TGTGCCAGCAGCTTTAGCGGTGGGCCCCAGCATTTT | CASSFSGGPQHF | TRBJ1-5 | . | TRBV7-6 | many
TGCAGTGCCCCCGGTGGGGGTAGGACCGGGGAGCTGTTTTTT | CSAPGGGRTGELFF | TRBJ2-2 | . | TRBV20-1 | few
TGCGCCATCACCACCGGGACAGACAAACCTAGCACAGATACGCAGTATTTT | CAITTGTDKPSTDTQYF | TRBJ2-3 | TRBD1 | TRBV10-1 | .
TGTGCCAGCAGCCAAGAAGGCCCGCGGCCCTACAATGAGCAGTTCTTC | CASSQEGPRPYNEQFF | TRBJ2-1 | . | TRBV3-1 | few
TGCAGCGTTGCGGACCCCCCGGATCAGCCCCAGCATTTT | CSVADPPDQPQHF | TRBJ1-5 | . | TRBV29-1 | .
TGTGCCAGCAGCCAAGATCGGGAGGAGATAACCTACAATGAGCAGTTCTTC | CASSQDREEITYNEQFF | TRBJ2-1 | TRBD2 | TRBV3-1 | few
TGTGCCAGCAGTGAAAGGACCAGAAGTTATGAGCAGTTCTTC | CASSERTRSYEQFF | TRBJ2-1 | . | TRBV2 | many
TGCGCCAGCAGCACACTCGGAGGCTACAATGAGCAGTTCTTC | CASSTLGGYNEQFF | TRBJ2-1 | . | TRBV5-1 | many
TGTGCCAGCAGCTGGCAGGGGTCCTATAATTCACCCCTCCACTTT | CASSWQGSYNSPLHF | TRBJ1-6 | . | TRBV3-1 | .
TGCGCCAGCCGAAGGACGGAGCTTAATGAAAAACTGTTTTTT | CASRRTELNEKLFF | TRBJ1-4 | . | TRBV10-2 | few
TGTGCCAGCTGTTCTAGGATTTGGTCTAGCGGTGTCACAGATACGCAGTATTTT | CASCSRIWSSGVTDTQYF | TRBJ2-3 | TRBD2 | TRBV12-3/TRBV12-4 | few
TGCGCCAGCAGCAAGGGCCGGGACAGTTTCTCTGGGGCCAACGTCCTGACTTTC | CASSKGRDSFSGANVLTF | TRBJ2-6 | TRBD1 | TRBV5-1 | .
TGTGCCAGCAGCGTAGGCCTAGCACGGGCAGATGAGCAGTTCTTC | CASSVGLARADEQFF | TRBJ2-1 | . | TRBV9 | few
TGTCCCAGCAGGGATGCCGGGACAGGGAGTGAGACCCAGTACTTC | CPSRDAGTGSETQYF | TRBJ2-5 | TRBD1 | TRBV7-9 | .
TGTGCCACCAGCAGAGAAAGGGATAGGGGACATGAGCAGTTCTTC | CATSRERDRGHEQFF | TRBJ2-1 | . | TRBV15 | few
TGCAGTGCTAGAGATGGGCGCCGGGGGGGCCTCACAGATACGCAGTATTTT | CSARDGRRGGLTDTQYF | TRBJ2-3 | TRBD2 | TRBV20-1 | few
TGTGCCAGCAGCTGGATCGACAGGGCCGGCAAAAACATTCAGTACTTC | CASSWIDRAGKNIQYF | TRBJ2-4 | TRBD1 | TRBV5-4 | few
TGCAGTGCGGGCCTGAACACTGAAGCTTTCTTT | CSAGLNTEAFF | TRBJ1-1 | . | TRBV20-1 | many
TGCGCCAGCAGCTTGGATTGGTGGGGTGGCATTCAGTACTTC | CASSLDWWGGIQYF | TRBJ2-4 | . | TRBV5-1 | once
TGTGCCAGCAGTGCTTCGGGAGGAGAGACCCAGTACTTC | CASSASGGETQYF | TRBJ2-5 | TRBD2 | TRBV2 | many
TGCAGTGCCAACCCTAATTTGGTTTACAATGAGCAGTTCTTC | CSANPNLVYNEQFF | TRBJ2-1 | . | TRBV20-1 | .
TGTGCCAGCAGTTTATCAGGGCTAGGAGATACGCAGTATTTT | CASSLSGLGDTQYF | TRBJ2-3 | . | TRBV12-3/TRBV12-4 | .
TGTGCCAGCAGCTTAGGACATGCTTACATGAACACTGAAGCTTTCTTT | CASSLGHAYMNTEAFF | TRBJ1-1 | . | TRBV7-9 | few
TGTGCCAGCAGTGAAGGCCCGGGGGGCTCCTACGAGCAGTACTTC | CASSEGPGGSYEQYF | TRBJ2-7 | TRBD2 | TRBV2 | .
TGTGCCAGCACGCATTCCGGGGAGCAGTTCTTC | CASTHSGEQFF | TRBJ2-1 | . | TRBV7-9 | .
TGTGCCAGCAGCTTGGCCCCCCCCGGGACACAAGGGCCAGATACGCAGTATTTT | CASSLAPPGTQGPDTQYF | TRBJ2-3 | . | TRBV5-5 | .
TGCGCCAGCACGATCACTAGCGGCATCAATGAGCAGTTCTTC | CASTITSGINEQFF | TRBJ2-1 | TRBD2 | TRBV5-1 | .
TGTGCCAGCAGCCACCTAGGGGAGGACTATGGCTACACCTTC | CASSHLGEDYGYTF | TRBJ1-2 | . | TRBV3-1 | few
TGCAGTGCTAGTTCCCCAGGGGAGACCCAGTACTTC | CSASSPGETQYF | TRBJ2-5 | . | TRBV20-1 | .
TGTGCCAGCAGTTACAACAGGGGTCGCGAGCAGTACTTC | CASSYNRGREQYF | TRBJ2-7 | TRBD1 | TRBV6-5 | few